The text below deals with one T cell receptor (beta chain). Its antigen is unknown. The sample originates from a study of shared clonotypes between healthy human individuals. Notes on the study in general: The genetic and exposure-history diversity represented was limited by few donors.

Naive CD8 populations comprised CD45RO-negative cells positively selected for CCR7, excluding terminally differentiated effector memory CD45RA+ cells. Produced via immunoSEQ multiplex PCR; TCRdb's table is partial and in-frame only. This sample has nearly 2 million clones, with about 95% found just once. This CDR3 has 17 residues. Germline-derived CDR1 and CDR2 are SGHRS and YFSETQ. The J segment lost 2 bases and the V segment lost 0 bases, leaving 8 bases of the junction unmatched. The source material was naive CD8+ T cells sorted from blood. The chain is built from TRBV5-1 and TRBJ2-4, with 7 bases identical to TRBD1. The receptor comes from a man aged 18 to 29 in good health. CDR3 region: CASSLAIGGLTKNIQYF. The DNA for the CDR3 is TGCGCCAGCAGCTTGGCTATAGGGGGCTTGACCAAAAACATTCAGTACTTC.